The present T cell receptor (beta chain) was sequenced within a study of T cell responses to AZD1222 COVID-19 vaccine. Overall study results and limits: Only a handful of AZD1222 recipients tested seropositive at baseline. Spike was spanned by vaccine-associated CD4 TCRs, which were dominant at 160-218 and 743-854. Donors were largely white British and mainly female; clonal diversity was possibly underestimated. Nearly half of the spike-specific TCRs reportedly recognize variant regions that carry no mutations.

Data came from immunoSEQ multiplex PCR; TCRdb stores just in-frame clones and leaves some out. The sample includes 130,000 to 150,000 clones, around 88% seen only once; the top ten take approximately 2.1%. This clone is a singleton in its sample. As yet, its antigen is unknown. Germline V CDR1 and CDR2: SGHVS, FNYEAQ. This CDR3 has 11 amino acids. Deletions cut 3 bases from V and 8 bases from J, with 4 bases between. Sequencing used peripheral blood, obtained on day 0 of AZD1222 vaccination. The origin of this receptor is an adult in good health. This chain connects TRBV7-6 to TRBJ2-2; D is unresolved. The CDR3 DNA sequence: TGTGCCAGCAGCTTTCCTGGGGAGCTGTTTTTT. It codes for CASSFPGELFF.